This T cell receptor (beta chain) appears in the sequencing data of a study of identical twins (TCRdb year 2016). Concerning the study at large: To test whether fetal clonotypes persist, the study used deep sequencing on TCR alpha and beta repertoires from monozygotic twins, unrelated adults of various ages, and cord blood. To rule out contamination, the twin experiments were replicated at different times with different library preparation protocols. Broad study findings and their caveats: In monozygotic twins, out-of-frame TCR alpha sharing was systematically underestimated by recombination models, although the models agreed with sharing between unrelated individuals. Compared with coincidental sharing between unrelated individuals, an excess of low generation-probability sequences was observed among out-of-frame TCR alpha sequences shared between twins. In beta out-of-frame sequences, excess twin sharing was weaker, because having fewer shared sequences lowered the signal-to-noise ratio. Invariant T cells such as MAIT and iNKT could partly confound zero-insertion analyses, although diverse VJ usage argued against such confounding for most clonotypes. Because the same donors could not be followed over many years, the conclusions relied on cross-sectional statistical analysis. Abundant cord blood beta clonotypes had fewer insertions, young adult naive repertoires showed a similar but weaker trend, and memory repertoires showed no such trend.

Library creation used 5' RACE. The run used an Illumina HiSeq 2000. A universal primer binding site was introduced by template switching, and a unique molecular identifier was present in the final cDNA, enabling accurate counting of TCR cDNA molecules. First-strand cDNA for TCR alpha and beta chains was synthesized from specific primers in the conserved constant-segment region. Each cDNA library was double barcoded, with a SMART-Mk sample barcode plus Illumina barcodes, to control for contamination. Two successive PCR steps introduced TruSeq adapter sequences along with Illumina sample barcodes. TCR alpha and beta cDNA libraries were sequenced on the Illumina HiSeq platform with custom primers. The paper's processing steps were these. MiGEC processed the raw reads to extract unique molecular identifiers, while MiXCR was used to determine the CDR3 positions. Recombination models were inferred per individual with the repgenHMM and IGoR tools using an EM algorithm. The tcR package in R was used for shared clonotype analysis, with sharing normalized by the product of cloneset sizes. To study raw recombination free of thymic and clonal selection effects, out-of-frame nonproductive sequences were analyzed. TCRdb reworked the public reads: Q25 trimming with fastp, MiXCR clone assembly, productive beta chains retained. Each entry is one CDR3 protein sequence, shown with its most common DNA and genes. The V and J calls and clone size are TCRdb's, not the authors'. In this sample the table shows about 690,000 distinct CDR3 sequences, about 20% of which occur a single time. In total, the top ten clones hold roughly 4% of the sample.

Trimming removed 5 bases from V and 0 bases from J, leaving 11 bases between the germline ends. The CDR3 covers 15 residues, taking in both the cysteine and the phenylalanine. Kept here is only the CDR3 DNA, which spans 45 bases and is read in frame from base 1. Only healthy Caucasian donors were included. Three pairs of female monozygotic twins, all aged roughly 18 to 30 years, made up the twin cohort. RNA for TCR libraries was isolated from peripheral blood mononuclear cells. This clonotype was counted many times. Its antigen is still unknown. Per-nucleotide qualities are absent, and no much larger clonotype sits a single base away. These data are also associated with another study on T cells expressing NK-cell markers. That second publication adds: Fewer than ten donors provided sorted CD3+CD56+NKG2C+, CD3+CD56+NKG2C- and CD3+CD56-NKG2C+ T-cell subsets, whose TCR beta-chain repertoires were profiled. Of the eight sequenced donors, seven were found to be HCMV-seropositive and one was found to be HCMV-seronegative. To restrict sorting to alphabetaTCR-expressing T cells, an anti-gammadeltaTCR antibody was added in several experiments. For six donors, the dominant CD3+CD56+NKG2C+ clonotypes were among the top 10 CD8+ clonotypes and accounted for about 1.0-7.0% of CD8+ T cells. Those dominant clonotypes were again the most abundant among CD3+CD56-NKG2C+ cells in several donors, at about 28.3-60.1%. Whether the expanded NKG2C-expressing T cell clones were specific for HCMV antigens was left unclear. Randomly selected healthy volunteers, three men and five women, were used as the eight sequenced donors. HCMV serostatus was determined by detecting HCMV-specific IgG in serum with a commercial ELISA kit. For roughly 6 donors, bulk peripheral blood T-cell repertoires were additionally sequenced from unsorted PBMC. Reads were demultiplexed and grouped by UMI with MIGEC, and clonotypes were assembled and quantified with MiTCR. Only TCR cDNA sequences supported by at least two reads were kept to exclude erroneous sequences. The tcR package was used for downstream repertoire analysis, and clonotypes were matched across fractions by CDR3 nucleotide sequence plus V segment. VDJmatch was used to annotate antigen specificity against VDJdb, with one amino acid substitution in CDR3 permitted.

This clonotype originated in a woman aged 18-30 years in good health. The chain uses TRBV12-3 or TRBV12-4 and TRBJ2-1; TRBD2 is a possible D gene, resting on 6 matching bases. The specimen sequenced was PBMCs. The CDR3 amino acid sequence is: CASSRLGGSYNEQFF. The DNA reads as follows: TGTGCCAGCAGTCGCCTCGGGGGCTCCTACAATGAGCAGTTCTTC.